This T cell receptor beta chain was captured in a study of T cell responses to AZD1222 COVID-19 vaccine. Study observations and caveats: Spike-specific TCR breadth and depth were elevated following two AZD1222 doses. Donors were chiefly white British, with a greater number of females, and clonal diversity was perhaps underestimated.

V lost 5 bases and J lost 2, with 16 bases in between. CDR1 and CDR2 (germline): SEHNR, FQNEAQ (reference sequence). The CDR3 extends over 16 amino acids. To note about this clone: Its antigen remains unidentified.

Produced via immunoSEQ multiplex PCR; TCRdb's table is partial and in-frame only. The table lists 150,000 to 200,000 clones, approximately 90% of them singletons. The sequences come from peripheral blood, collected 28 days after the second AZD1222 dose. This receptor was taken from an adult who received the AZD1222 COVID-19 vaccine. The rearrangement joins TRBV7-9 to TRBJ1-3; a possible D gene is TRBD1 (5 bases). The CDR3 DNA reads as TGTGCCAGCAGCCCAATAAGTGGGGCTACTGGAAACACCATATATTTT. It yields the protein CASSPISGATGNTIYF.